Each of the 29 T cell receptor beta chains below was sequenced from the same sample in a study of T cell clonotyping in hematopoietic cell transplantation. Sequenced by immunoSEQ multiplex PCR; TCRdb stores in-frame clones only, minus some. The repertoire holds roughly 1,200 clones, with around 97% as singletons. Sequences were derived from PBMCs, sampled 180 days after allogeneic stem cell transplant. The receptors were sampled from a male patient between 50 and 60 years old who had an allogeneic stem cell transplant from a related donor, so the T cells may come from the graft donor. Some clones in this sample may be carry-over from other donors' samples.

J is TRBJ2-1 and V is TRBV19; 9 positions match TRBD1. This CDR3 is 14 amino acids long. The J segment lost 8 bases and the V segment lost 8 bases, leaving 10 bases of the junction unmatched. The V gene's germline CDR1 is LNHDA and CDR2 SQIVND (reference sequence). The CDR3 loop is CASRLGQGSYEQFF. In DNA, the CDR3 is TGTGCCAGTCGTCTCGGACAGGGGAGCTATGAGCAGTTCTTC.

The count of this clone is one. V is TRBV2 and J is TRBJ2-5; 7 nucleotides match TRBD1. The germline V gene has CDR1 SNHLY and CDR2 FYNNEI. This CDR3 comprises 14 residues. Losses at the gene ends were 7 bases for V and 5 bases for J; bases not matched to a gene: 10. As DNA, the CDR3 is TGTGCCAGCATAGACAGGGTGCTGTTGGAGACCCAGTACTTC. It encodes CASIDRVLLETQYF.

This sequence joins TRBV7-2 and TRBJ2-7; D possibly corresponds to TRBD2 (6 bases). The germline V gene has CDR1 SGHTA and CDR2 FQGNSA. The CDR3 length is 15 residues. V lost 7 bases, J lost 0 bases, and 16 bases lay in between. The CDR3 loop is CASTLEGQSSYEQYF. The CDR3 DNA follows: TGTGCCAGCACCCTGGAGGGGCAGAGCTCCTACGAGCAGTACTTC.

CDR3 in DNA: TGTGCCAGCAGCGCCCGGGTCCGTGGGGAGACCCAGTACTTC. It encodes CASSARVRGETQYF. The chain recombines TRBV11-3 with TRBJ2-5; D gene uncertain. Trimming took 5 bases from V and 5 from J, leaving 15 bases between them. CDR3 length equals 14 residues. In germline, CDR1 is SGHNT, CDR2 YENEEA.

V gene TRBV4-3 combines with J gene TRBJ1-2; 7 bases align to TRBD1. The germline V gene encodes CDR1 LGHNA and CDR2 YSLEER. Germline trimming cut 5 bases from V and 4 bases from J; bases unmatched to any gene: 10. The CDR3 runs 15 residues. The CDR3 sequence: CASSTDRDSPYGYTF. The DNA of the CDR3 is TGCGCCAGCAGCACAGATAGGGACAGCCCCTATGGCTACACCTTC.

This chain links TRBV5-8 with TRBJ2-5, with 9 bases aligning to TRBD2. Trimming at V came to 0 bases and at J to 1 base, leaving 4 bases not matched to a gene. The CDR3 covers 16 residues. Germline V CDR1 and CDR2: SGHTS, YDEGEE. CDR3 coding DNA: TGTGCCAGCAGCTTGGGACTAGCGGATTTCCAAGAGACCCAGTACTTC. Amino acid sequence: CASSLGLADFQETQYF.

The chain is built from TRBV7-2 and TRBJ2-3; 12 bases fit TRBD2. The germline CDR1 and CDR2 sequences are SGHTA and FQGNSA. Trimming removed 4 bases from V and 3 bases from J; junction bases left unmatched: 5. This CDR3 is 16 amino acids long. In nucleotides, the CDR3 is TGTGCCAGCAGCTCTAGCGGGGGGGTCCGGACAGATACGCAGTATTTT. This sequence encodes CASSSSGGVRTDTQYF. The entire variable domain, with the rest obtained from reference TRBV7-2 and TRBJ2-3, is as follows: GAGVSQSPSNKVTEKGKDVELRCDPISGHTALYWYRQSLGQGLEFLIYFQGNSAPDKSGLPSDRFSAERTGGSVSTLTIQRTQQEDSAVYLCASSSSGGVRTDTQYFGPGTRLTVL.

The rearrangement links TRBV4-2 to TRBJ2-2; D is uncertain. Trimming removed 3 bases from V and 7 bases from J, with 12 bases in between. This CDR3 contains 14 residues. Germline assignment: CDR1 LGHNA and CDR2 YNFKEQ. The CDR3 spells CASSQTLTSGELFF. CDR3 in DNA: TGTGCCAGCAGCCAGACCCTAACAAGCGGGGAGCTGTTTTTT.

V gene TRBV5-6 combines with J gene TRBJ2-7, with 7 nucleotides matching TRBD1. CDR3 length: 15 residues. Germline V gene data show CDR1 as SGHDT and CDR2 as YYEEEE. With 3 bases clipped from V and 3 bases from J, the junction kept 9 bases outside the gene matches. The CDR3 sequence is CASSSLYRGNYEQYF. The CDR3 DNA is TGTGCCAGCAGCTCCCTATACAGGGGAAACTACGAGCAGTACTTC. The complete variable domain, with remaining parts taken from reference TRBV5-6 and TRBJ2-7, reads DAGVTQSPTHLIKTRGQQVTLRCSPKSGHDTVSWYQQALGQGPQFIFQYYEEEERQRGNFPDRFSGHQFPNYSSELNVNALLLGDSALYLCASSSLYRGNYEQYFGPGTRLTVT.

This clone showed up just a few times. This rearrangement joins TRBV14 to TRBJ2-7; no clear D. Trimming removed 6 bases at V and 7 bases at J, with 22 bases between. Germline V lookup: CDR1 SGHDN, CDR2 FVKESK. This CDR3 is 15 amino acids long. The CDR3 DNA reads TGTGCCAGCAGTCTTTTCAAGAGTATAGTACGGGAGCAGTACTTC. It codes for CASSLFKSIVREQYF.

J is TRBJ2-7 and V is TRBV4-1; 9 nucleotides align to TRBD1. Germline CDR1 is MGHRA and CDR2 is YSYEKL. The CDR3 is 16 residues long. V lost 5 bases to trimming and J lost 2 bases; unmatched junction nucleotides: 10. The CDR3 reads CASSKADRDRAYEQYF. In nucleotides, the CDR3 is TGCGCCAGCAGCAAGGCCGACCGGGACAGGGCCTACGAGCAGTACTTC.

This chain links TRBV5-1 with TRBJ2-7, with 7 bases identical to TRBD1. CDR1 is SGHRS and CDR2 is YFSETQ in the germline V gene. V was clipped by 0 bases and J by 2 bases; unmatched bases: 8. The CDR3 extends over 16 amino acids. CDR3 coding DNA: TGCGCCAGCAGCTTGGGGGGGACAGATCCCACCTACGAGCAGTACTTC. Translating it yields CASSLGGTDPTYEQYF.

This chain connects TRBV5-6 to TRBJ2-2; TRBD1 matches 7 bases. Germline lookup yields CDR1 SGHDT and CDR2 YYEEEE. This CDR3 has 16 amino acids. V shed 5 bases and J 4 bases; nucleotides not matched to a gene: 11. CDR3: CASSYTDRPSTGELFF. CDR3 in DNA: TGTGCCAGCAGTTACACGGACAGGCCCAGCACCGGGGAGCTGTTTTTT.

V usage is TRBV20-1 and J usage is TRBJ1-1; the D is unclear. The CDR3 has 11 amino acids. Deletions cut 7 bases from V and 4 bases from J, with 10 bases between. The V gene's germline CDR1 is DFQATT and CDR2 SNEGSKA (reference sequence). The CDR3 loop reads CSGTSVTEAFF. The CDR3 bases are TGCAGTGGTACATCCGTCACTGAAGCTTTCTTT.

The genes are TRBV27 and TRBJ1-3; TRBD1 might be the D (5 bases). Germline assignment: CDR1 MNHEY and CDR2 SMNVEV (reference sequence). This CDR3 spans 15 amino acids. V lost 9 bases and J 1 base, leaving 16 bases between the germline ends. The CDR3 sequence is CARPTGGLSGNTIYF. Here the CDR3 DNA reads TGTGCCAGGCCGACGGGGGGACTTTCTGGAAACACCATATATTTT.

The chain's CDR3 is CASSQDRQSYEQYF. The CDR3 DNA follows: TGCGCCAGCAGCCAAGATCGGCAGAGCTACGAGCAGTACTTC. The chain is built from TRBV4-3 and TRBJ2-7; D gene ambiguous. Germline CDR1 is LGHNA and CDR2 is YSLEER. The CDR3 is 14 amino acids. Trimming left V 0 bases short and J 3 bases short, with 9 bases between.

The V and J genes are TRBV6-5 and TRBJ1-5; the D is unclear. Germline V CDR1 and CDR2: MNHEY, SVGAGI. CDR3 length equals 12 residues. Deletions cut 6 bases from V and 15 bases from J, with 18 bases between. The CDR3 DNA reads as TGTGCCAGCAGCACTTCACGCGGGTCCTGGCATTTT. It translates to CASSTSRGSWHF.

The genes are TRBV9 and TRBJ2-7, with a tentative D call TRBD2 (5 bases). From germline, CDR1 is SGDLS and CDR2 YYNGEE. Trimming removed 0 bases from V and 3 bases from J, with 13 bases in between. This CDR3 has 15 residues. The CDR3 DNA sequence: TGTGCCAGCAGCGTAGGGTCAGCGGCCCTCTACGAGCAGTACTTC. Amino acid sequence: CASSVGSAALYEQYF.

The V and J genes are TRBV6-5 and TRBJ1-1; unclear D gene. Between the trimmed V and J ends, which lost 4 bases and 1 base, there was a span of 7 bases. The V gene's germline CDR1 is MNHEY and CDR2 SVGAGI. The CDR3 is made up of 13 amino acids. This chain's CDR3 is CASSSRQNTEAFF. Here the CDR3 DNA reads TGTGCCAGCAGTTCCCGACAGAACACTGAAGCTTTCTTT.

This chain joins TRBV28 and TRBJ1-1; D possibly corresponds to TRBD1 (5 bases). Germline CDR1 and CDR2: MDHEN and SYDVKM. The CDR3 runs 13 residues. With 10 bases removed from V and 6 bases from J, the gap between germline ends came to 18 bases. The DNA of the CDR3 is TGTGCCACCGGGGGGACGGGGCGCCCTGAAGCTTTCTTT. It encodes CATGGTGRPEAFF.

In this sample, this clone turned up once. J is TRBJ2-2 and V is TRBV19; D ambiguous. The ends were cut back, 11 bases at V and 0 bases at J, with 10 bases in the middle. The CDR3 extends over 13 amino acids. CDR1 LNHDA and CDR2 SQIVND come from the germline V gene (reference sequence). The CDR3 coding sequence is TGTGCCGCCTCGGACGCGAACACCGGGGAGCTGTTTTTT. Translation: CAASDANTGELFF.

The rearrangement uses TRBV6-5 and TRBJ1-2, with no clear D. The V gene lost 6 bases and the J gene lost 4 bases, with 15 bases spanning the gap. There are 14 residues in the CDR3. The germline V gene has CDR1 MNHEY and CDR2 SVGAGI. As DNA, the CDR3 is TGTGCCAGCAGACCTGTGCTCGGGATCTATGGCTACACCTTC. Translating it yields CASRPVLGIYGYTF.

CDR3 DNA: TGTGCCAGCAGCCTAGAGGGACAGGGGGCGGACGAGCAGTACTTC. Amino acid sequence: CASSLEGQGADEQYF. This rearrangement joins TRBV13 to TRBJ2-7; 12 bases align to TRBD1. V was clipped by 5 bases and J by 5 bases; unmatched bases: 7. CDR3 length: 15 amino acids. Looked up from germline, CDR1 is PRHDT and CDR2 is FYEKMQ (reference sequence).

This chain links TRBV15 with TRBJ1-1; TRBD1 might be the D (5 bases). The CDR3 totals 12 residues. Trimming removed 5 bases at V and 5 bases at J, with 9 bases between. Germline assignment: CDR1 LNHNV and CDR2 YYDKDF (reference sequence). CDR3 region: CATSQGRTEAFF. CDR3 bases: TGTGCCACCAGCCAGGGTAGGACTGAAGCTTTCTTT.

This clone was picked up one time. This chain's CDR3 is CASSRRDGLYHEQYF. For the CDR3, the DNA is TGTGCCAGCAGCCGCCGGGACGGGCTTTACCACGAGCAGTACTTC. The V call is TRBV14, the J call TRBJ2-7; D is tentatively TRBD1 or TRBD2 (5 bases each). The CDR3 has 15 residues. V was pared by 4 bases and J by 5 bases, with 18 bases between. Germline lookup yields CDR1 SGHDN and CDR2 FVKESK.

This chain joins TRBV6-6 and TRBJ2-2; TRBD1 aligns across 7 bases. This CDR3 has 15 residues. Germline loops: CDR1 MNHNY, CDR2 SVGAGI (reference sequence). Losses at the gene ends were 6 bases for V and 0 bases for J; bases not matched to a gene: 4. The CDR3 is CASRRQGSNTGELFF. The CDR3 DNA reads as TGTGCCAGCAGACGACAGGGATCGAACACCGGGGAGCTGTTTTTT.

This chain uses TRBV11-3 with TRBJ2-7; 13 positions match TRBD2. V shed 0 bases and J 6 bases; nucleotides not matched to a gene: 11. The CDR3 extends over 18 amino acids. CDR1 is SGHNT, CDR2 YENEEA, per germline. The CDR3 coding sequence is TGTGCCAGCAGCTTAGATCGGGGACTAGCGGGATACGGGCGCGAGCAGTACTTC. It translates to CASSLDRGLAGYGREQYF.

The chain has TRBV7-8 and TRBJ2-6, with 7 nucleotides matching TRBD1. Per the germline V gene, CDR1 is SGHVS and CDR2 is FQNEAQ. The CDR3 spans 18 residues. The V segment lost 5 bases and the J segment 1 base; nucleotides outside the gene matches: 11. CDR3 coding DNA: TGTGCCAGCAGCCCAAGTAGGGGGCCGGGATCTGGGGCCAACGTCCTGACTTTC. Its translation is CASSPSRGPGSGANVLTF.

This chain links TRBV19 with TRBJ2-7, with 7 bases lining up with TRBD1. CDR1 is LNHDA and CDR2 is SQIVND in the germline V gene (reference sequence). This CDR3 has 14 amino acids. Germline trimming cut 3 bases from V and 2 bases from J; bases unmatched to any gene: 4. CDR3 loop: CASSIGDRAYEQYF. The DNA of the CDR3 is TGTGCCAGTAGTATTGGGGACAGAGCCTACGAGCAGTACTTC.